This section outlines one T cell receptor (beta chain) sequence together with its context. Trimming took off 5 bases at V and 6 bases at J, with 22 bases between the two ends. CDR1 SGHVS and CDR2 FNYEAQ come from the germline V gene. The CDR3 extends over 16 amino acids. Profiling relied on immunoSEQ multiplex PCR, and the TCRdb table lists in-frame clones only, not all of them. The sample has 78,000 or so clones, roughly nine tenths seen once; the top ten hold roughly a tenth. This specimen comes from a study of OX40 agonist ivuxolimab in advanced cancers. V gene TRBV7-6 combines with J gene TRBJ1-2, with D possibly matching TRBD1 (6 bases). This clonotype was obtained from an adult with an advanced solid tumor such as melanoma, head and neck, liver or kidney cancer. Source: CD4+ or CD8+ T cells sorted from blood, taken in a trial of the OX40 agonist ivuxolimab. The CDR3 DNA reads TGTGCCAGCAGCAGTCTTCTGGGGGGACACCCCGATGGCTACACCTTC. It translates to CASSSLLGGHPDGYTF.